The source of this TCR beta chain is a study of tumor-infiltrating lymphocytes in primary liver carcinoma. Across the whole study: Spanning 30 to 69 years of age, the patients were men and women.

From unsorted bulk tissue weighing 20-30 mg, DNA and RNA were co-extracted. The input was 500 ng total RNA; TCR beta cDNA was made from it with a constant-region primer. Three nested multiplex PCR rounds, a slightly modified ARM-PCR method, built the TCR beta libraries. TRBV1-TRBV30 forward primers paired with a C-beta reverse primer drove the first two PCR rounds, about 9 cycles each. TCRdb re-analysed the multiplex PCR reads in MiXCR, keeping a single row per CDR3 protein. The table shows 90,000 to 150,000 distinct CDR3 sequences, with around 70% occurring only once. Notes on this clonotype: Mismatch with germline at one junction end may stem from a read error.

Germline-derived CDR1 and CDR2 are SGHAT and FQNNGV. CDR3 size: 15 residues. The source is a woman aged 60-75 years with primary liver carcinoma and hepatitis B virus infection. This chain joins TRBV11-2 and TRBJ2-1; D is perhaps TRBD1 (6 bases). The sequenced sample consisted of tumor-adjacent normal liver tissue. CDR3 sequence reads: CACSIEGGENNEQIF. The CDR3 region has the DNA TGTGCCTGCAGCATAGAAGGGGGTGAGAACAATGAGCAGATCTTC.